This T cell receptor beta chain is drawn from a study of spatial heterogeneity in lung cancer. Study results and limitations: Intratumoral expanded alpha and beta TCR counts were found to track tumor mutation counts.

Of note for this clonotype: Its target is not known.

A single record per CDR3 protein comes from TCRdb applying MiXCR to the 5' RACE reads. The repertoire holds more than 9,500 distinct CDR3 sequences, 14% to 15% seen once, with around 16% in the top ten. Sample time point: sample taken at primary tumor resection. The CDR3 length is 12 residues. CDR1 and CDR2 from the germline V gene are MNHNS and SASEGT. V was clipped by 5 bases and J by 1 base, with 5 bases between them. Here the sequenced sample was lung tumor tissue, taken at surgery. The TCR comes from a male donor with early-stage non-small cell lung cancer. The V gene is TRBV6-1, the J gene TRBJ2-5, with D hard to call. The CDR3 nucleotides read TGTGCCAGCAGTTATCTCCAAGAGACCCAGTACTTC. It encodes CASSYLQETQYF.